This T cell receptor (beta chain) was retrieved from a study of CD8+ T cells in alopecia areata. Broader study findings: Scalp and blood retained many expanded lesional clones during tofacitinib. Among the 100 top clones, expanded CD8+ clones, like scalp clonality, were significantly decreased by tofacitinib.

Trimming left V 3 bases short and J 2 bases short, with 11 bases between. The germline CDR1 and CDR2 sequences are GTSNPN and SVGIG (reference sequence). CDR3 size: 14 residues. Documented treatment: oral pan-JAK inhibitor, 5-10 mg twice daily. Both peripheral blood and punch biopsies of lesional scalp skin were obtained from patients who had alopecia areata. In each case, RNA was isolated and then reverse transcribed into cDNA as the sequencing template. Profiled with immunoSEQ multiplex PCR; TCRdb holds only in-frame clones, not every one. The table includes some 220,000 clones, about three fifths detected once. A note on this clone: Its antigen is currently unknown.

The sequence was collected from a human donor with alopecia areata. The chain carries TRBV30 and TRBJ1-5; TRBD1 is a possible D gene (6 bases). The source material was CD4+ T cells sorted from blood, sampled at week 4, from a patient treated with tofacitinib. The CDR3 reads CAWSRGSGNQPQHF. Written as DNA, the CDR3 is TGTGCCTGGAGCAGGGGATCCGGCAATCAGCCCCAGCATTTT.